This TCR beta chain was retrieved from a study of vaccination and CD4 T cells after COVID-19. As for the study in general: The study enrolled six male and four female convalescents, two of whom were Hispanic.

The Oncomine TCR Beta short-read assay was what sequenced the DNA obtained from cultured CD4+ T cells. TCRdb re-called the PCR reads through MiXCR, storing one row per CDR3 protein. Of under 20,000 distinct CDR3 sequences detected, less than 65% appear once; the ten largest clones hold approximately 13%. Germline-derived CDR1 and CDR2 are SGHTA and FQGNSA. The CDR3 loop spans 14 amino acids. V was shortened by 5 bases and J by 6 bases, with 16 bases between the two germline ends. In the case of this clonotype: Its antigen is not identified.

Specified treatment: roughly 10-day PBMC culture with coronavirus spike peptide pools or control peptides (ViraFEST assay). The material sequenced was CD4+ T cells from blood, cultured in vitro. The chain uses TRBV7-2 and TRBJ1-2; a weak D match, TRBD1 (5 bases). This clonotype originated in a human donor who had recovered from COVID-19. The CDR3 loop reads CASSPTGQGDGYTF. CDR3 bases: TGTGCCAGCAGCCCCACCGGACAAGGGGATGGCTACACCTTC.